This TCR beta chain was retrieved from a study of CD8+ T cells in alopecia areata (dated by TCRdb to 2016 to 2019). For context, the study as a whole: Treated patients were enrolled in an open-label pilot trial of oral tofacitinib at 5 to 10 mg twice daily for moderate-to-severe alopecia areata. In treated patients, disease severity was measured using the SALT score, which gives the percentage of scalp surface area affected. immunoSEQ multiplex PCR using 35 Vbeta forward primers and 13 Jbeta reverse primers was used to amplify TCRbeta CDR3 regions. Biopsies were taken from tofacitinib-treated patients at baseline and again at 4 and 24 weeks into treatment, and several of those patients also had a later scalp biopsy. RNA was obtained with the PAXgene miRNA kit for fixed scalp, the miRNeasy kit for PBMCs, and the RNeasy kit for mouse skin. Tofacitinib was given for 6 to 18 months, followed by 6 months of follow-up off drug to assess delayed response and recurrence. Scalp clonality was compared among normal scalp (n=4), patchy alopecia areata scalp (n=8), and alopecia totalis/universalis scalp (n=8). High-throughput TCRbeta sequencing was used to examine T cell clonal expansion in alopecia areata in both the C3H/HeJ mouse model and human patients. Human TCRbeta sequencing covered scalp tissue and sorted CD4+ and CD8+ peripheral blood T cells from patchy and totalis/universalis alopecia areata patients and healthy controls.

As to this clone: Its antigen specificity is not known. Per-nucleotide qualities are absent, and no much larger clonotype sits a single base away.

Based on the germline V gene, the CDR1 and CDR2 sequences are SGHDT and YYEEEE. The CDR3 goes from the cysteine to the phenylalanine over 12 residues. Solely the CDR3 DNA is kept, with 36 bases framed from the first base. V is cut by 5 bases and J by 7 bases, and the space between the germline ends is 13 bases. Study-wide conclusions, independent of this receptor: Because the treated cohort was small and had just a single nonresponder, larger studies are needed to establish links between baseline CD8+ expansion and response. Many expanded lesional clones persisted in scalp and blood during tofacitinib treatment, which may partly explain relapse after stopping treatment. Higher clonality and more expanded CD8+ clones were observed in lesional scalp than in normal scalp, particularly in alopecia totalis/universalis, a finding suggestive of antigenic drive. Scalp clonality and the number of expanded CD8+ clones among the top 100 scalp clones were significantly decreased by tofacitinib. Shared TCR sequences between patients were less evident than in mice, which may be partly attributable to HLA diversity in the patient population. Unlike mouse skin, where gammadelta T cells dominate, normal human skin contains resident alphabeta T cells that get sequenced too, which complicates analysis of the scalp TCR repertoire.

The library was generated by the immunoSEQ multiplex PCR assay. RNA was extracted from all samples and reverse transcribed into cDNA, which served as template for TCR sequencing. First-strand cDNA was synthesized using SuperScript III with a 2:1 mix of oligo-dT and random hexamers. A synthetic immune receptor repertoire was used to assess amplification bias, and residual bias was removed computationally. In the source study's methods: After raw reads were preprocessed to remove errors, the CDR3 was defined following IMGT conventions as running from the conserved cysteine to phenylalanine. Clonality was calculated as 1 minus Shannon entropy normalized by log2 of the number of productive unique TCRs. CD4 or CD8 identity of scalp clones was inferred by cross-referencing scalp TCRbeta sequences with sorted blood CD4 and CD8 repertoires. The clones in this table, taken by TCRdb from immuneACCESS, are in-frame only. Not every clone is retained; where verified, under half of the shortfall comes from an unresolved V gene, and the cause of the rest is unknown. V and J calls and clone size come straight from that table; D and trimming were deduced from the DNA. The sample table lists 170,000 or so clones, 50% to 70% of them with a count of one. The top ten hold roughly 0.91% of the sample.

The time point label corresponds to: around 4 weeks on oral tofacitinib. The label giving this sample's treatment or condition can be read as: oral pan-JAK inhibitor, 5-10 mg twice daily. Peripheral blood and lesional scalp punch biopsies were obtained from patients with alopecia areata. PBMCs were isolated by density centrifugation and stained for CD3, CD4 and CD8, after which CD4+ and CD8+ T cells were sorted on a FACSAria. Source: CD4+ T cells sorted from blood, taken at week 4, from a patient treated with tofacitinib. This sequence uses TRBV5-6 and TRBJ2-7, with a tentative D gene TRBD1 over 6 matching bases. The clonotype was recovered from a human donor with alopecia areata. The bases are TGTGCCAGCAGGACTGGACAGCTTGAGCAGTACTTC. Translated, it gives CASRTGQLEQYF.